This T cell receptor beta chain was captured in a study of cytomegalovirus exposure and HLA in healthy donors. Across the study: In terms of ancestry, the Caucasian-associated cluster contained 80% to 90% of the roughly 400 genotyped donors. Regarding the study as a whole: In a later analysis, TCR beta V- and J-gene trimming was associated with a missense DCLRE1C variant. Sequencing likely generated an artifact that appeared as a cluster of highly shared sequence variants.

This clone has just one count. What it recognizes is unknown. There were likely unrecorded immune exposures, though donors were nominally healthy when sampled. This CDR3 is 16 amino acids long. Germline CDR1 and CDR2: LGHNA and YSLEER. V shed 0 bases and J 0 bases; nucleotides not matched to a gene: 4. Researchers ran the PCR with 60 Vbeta and 13 Jbeta primers. The protocol was immunoSEQ multiplex PCR, while the TCRdb copy is restricted to in-frame clones and leaves out a portion. The sample holds 90,000 to 100,000 clones; around two thirds are singletons and the top ten take 1.8%. The receptor was isolated from a male donor in good health and CMV-seronegative. The chain uses TRBV4-3 and TRBJ2-7; TRBD2 agrees at 8 bases. Input material: PBMCs. The CDR3 reads CASSQDTSGVSYEQYF. DNA for the CDR3: TGCGCCAGCAGCCAAGACACTAGCGGTGTCTCCTACGAGCAGTACTTC.